The rows below give T cell receptor beta chains drawn from one sample of a study of T cells in tuberculosis. Data came from immunoSEQ multiplex PCR; TCRdb stores just in-frame clones and leaves some out. The table shows more than 35,000 clones, with roughly 93% occurring only once. The sequencing sample was made of PBMCs. These receptors came from a donor between 10 and 35 years old with latent tuberculosis or without tuberculosis infection. The CDR3 runs from the conserved cysteine through the conserved F or W. A D gene is named only where the DNA matches it firmly. Only some rows state a clone size, as once, few, many or a class for expanded clones.

-	TRBV4-1	-	TRBJ1-4	TGCGCCAGCAGCCAAGAGGCAGGGGATACTAATGAAAAACTGTTTTTT	CASSQEAGDTNEKLFF
TRBD1	TRBV11-3	-	TRBJ2-7	TGTGCCAGCAGCTTAGAGACAGGGGGCTACGACGAGCAGTACTTC	CASSLETGGYDEQYF
-	TRBV7-6	-	TRBJ1-1	TGTGCCAGCAGCTTATACCCGGACAGAGGGAACACTGAAGCTTTCTTT	CASSLYPDRGNTEAFF
-	TRBV4-3	-	TRBJ1-2	TGCGCCAGCAGCCAAGAATTATCCTTATTCTATGGCTACACCTTC	CASSQELSLFYGYTF
-	TRBV7-3	few	TRBJ2-2	TGTGCCAGCAGCTTGGACAGCTACACCGGGGAGCTGTTTTTT	CASSLDSYTGELFF
-	TRBV7-3	-	TRBJ2-2	TGTGCCAGCAGCAGGGGTGGGGCGGACACCGGGGAGCTGTTTTTT	CASSRGGADTGELFF
TRBD2	TRBV25-1	few	TRBJ2-7	TGTGCCAGCATGGGAGCGGGGGGAAACTCCTACGAGCAGTACTTC	CASMGAGGNSYEQYF
-	TRBV4-3	-	TRBJ1-2	TGCGCCAGCAGCCAGATACAGGGTTCAGGGGGCTACACCTTC	CASSQIQGSGGYTF
-	TRBV25-1	few	TRBJ1-2	TGTGCCAGCAGTGACGCGAACAGCTATGGCTACACCTTC	CASSDANSYGYTF
-	TRBV15	-	TRBJ1-1	TGTGCCACCAGCAAATCCGGGGTGTTGAACACTGAAGCTTTCTTT	CATSKSGVLNTEAFF
TRBD1	TRBV25-1	-	TRBJ1-2	TGTGCCAGCAGTGGAGACAGGGGAGATGGCTACACCTTC	CASSGDRGDGYTF
-	TRBV27	few	TRBJ1-1	TGTGCCAGTCGCCCCCGCGGGGGCACTGAAGCTTTCTTT	CASRPRGGTEAFF
-	TRBV7-8	-	TRBJ1-2	TGTGCCAGCAGCTTAAGCCGAATGACAGCGAAGGATGGCTACACCTTC	CASSLSRMTAKDGYTF
-	TRBV19	-	TRBJ1-5	TGTGCCAGTGGACTTTATAGCAATCAGCCCCAGCATTTT	CASGLYSNQPQHF
-	TRBV19	-	TRBJ1-1	TGTGCCAGTAGGGCCGAGACAGGAGTAAACACTGAAGCTTTCTTT	CASRAETGVNTEAFF
TRBD1	TRBV19	-	TRBJ2-3	TGTGCCAGTAGTTTACAGGGGCCAGATACGCAGTATTTT	CASSLQGPDTQYF
-	TRBV5-1	once	TRBJ2-1	TGCGCCAGCAGCCCCCCCAGGGGTTTCTCCTACAATGAGCAGTTCTTC	CASSPPRGFSYNEQFF
-	TRBV19	-	TRBJ2-7	TGTGCCAGTAGTTCTAACGGAGACTACGAGCAGTACTTC	CASSSNGDYEQYF
TRBD1	TRBV29-1	-	TRBJ1-2	TGCAGCGTTGATACGGCAGGGGGCGGTGGCTACACCTTC	CSVDTAGGGGYTF
TRBD1	TRBV27	-	TRBJ1-2	TGTGCCAGCAGTTTAGGGACAGGGGGGTACTATGGCTACACCTTC	CASSLGTGGYYGYTF
TRBD1	TRBV13	-	TRBJ2-7	TGTGCCAGCAGCTTCGAACGGGACAGAAAGTACGAGCAGTACTTC	CASSFERDRKYEQYF
-	TRBV7-8	-	TRBJ2-2	TGTGCCAGCACTGGGGGGACCGGGGAGCTGTTTTTT	CASTGGTGELFF
-	TRBV7-2	-	TRBJ2-7	TGTGCCAGCAGCTCCCGGTACGAGCAGTACTTC	CASSSRYEQYF
-	TRBV19	-	TRBJ1-3	TGTGCCAGTAGTGAGGCGGTACAGGGATTAAATTTT	CASSEAVQGLNF
TRBD1	TRBV29-1	once	TRBJ1-2	TGCACCACTCTGATGACAGGGACGGGCTATGGCTACACCTTC	CTTLMTGTGYGYTF
-	TRBV30	-	TRBJ1-6	TGTGCCTGGAGTGTAGGGGTAGGTAATTCACCCCTCCACTTT	CAWSVGVGNSPLHF
-	TRBV11-2	-	TRBJ1-2	TGTGCCAGCAGCTTAGCGCCAGGGCCTTACACCTTC	CASSLAPGPYTF
-	TRBV29-1	-	TRBJ2-2	TGCAGCGTTGAAGATATCATTAAGCCCCGGGAGCTGTTTTTT	CSVEDIIKPRELFF
-	TRBV10-2	-	TRBJ1-3	TGCGCCAGCAGTGGTTCAGGGGCAAGACCTGGAAACACCATATATTTT	CASSGSGARPGNTIYF
TRBD1	TRBV29-1	-	TRBJ2-5	TGCAGCACCGGGACAGGGGGCATCGAGACCCAGTACTTC	CSTGTGGIETQYF
-	TRBV6-1	-	TRBJ2-3	TGTGCCAGCAGTGAATTAGGGGTAAATACGCAGTATTTT	CASSELGVNTQYF